Listed below are T cell receptor beta chains from one sample, sequenced in a study of cytomegalovirus exposure and HLA in healthy donors. Sequencing was performed with immunoSEQ multiplex PCR; in TCRdb, only in-frame clones are kept and a portion is missing. The table lists approximately 150,000 clones, approximately 71% of them singletons. Sequenced material: PBMCs. These receptors were collected from a man between 18 and 35 years old in good health and CMV-seropositive. The CDR3 runs from the conserved cysteine through the conserved F or W. A D gene is named only where the DNA matches it firmly. Clone size, where shown, is once, few, many, or a class for clones that have expanded.

abundance,d_gene,j_gene,v_gene,CDR3nt,CDR3aa
few,TRBD2,TRBJ2-7,TRBV27,TGTGCCAGCAAGAAGCGGGAGGGGAACGAGCAGTACTTC,CASKKREGNEQYF
NA,TRBD1,TRBJ1-4,TRBV5-6,TGTGCCAGCAGCGCGGACAGGGTGGCTGAAAAACTGTTTTTT,CASSADRVAEKLFF
NA,NA,TRBJ2-1,TRBV11-1,TGTGCCAGCAGCTTAAATCGACGGAGCTCCTACAATGAGCAGTTCTTC,CASSLNRRSSYNEQFF
NA,TRBD1,TRBJ2-7,TRBV30,TGTGCCTGGCACCGGGACAGGGCCTACGAGCAGTACTTC,CAWHRDRAYEQYF
few,NA,TRBJ1-1,TRBV9,TGTGCCAGCAGCGTAGAGGACAGGAACACTGAAGCTTTCTTT,CASSVEDRNTEAFF
NA,NA,TRBJ2-7,TRBV18,TGTGCCAGCTCACCATTATCCTACGAGCAGTACTTC,CASSPLSYEQYF
NA,NA,TRBJ2-5,TRBV6-1,TGTGCCAGCAGTGAATTTGGTTGGAGGGGCGAGACCCAGTACTTC,CASSEFGWRGETQYF
NA,TRBD1,TRBJ2-7,TRBV19,TGTGCCAGTAGTATGGACAGGGGAAGAATGGACGAGCAGTACTTC,CASSMDRGRMDEQYF
NA,NA,TRBJ1-2,TRBV6-5,TGTGCCAGCAGTTTAACGGGTGGCGGCTACACCTTC,CASSLTGGGYTF
NA,NA,TRBJ2-1,TRBV7-9,TGTGCCAGCAGCCCTCCCGGGAAAACCTACAATGAGCAGTTCTTC,CASSPPGKTYNEQFF
NA,NA,TRBJ1-2,TRBV29-1,TGCAGCGCGCTCGGGGTCGGGGGCTACACCTTC,CSALGVGGYTF
NA,TRBD1,TRBJ1-1,TRBV7-9,TGTGCCAGCAGCACCGGGACAGGCCCCTCTGGGGCTTTCTTT,CASSTGTGPSGAFF
NA,NA,TRBJ2-4,TRBV11-2,TGTGCCAGCAGCTTAGGTCCAGGGGTAAACATTCAGTACTTC,CASSLGPGVNIQYF
NA,TRBD1,TRBJ1-2,TRBV7-9,TGTGCCAGCAGCTTAGCAGGTACAGGGGCCTACTATGGCTACACCTTC,CASSLAGTGAYYGYTF
NA,NA,TRBJ1-5,TRBV6-1,TGTGCCAGCAGACGGGGGGACAATCAGCCCCAGCATTTT,CASRRGDNQPQHF
NA,NA,TRBJ2-2,TRBV29-1,TGCAGCGTTTTGACGGGTCGATACACCGGGGAGCTGTTTTTT,CSVLTGRYTGELFF
few,NA,TRBJ2-6,TRBV4-1,TGCGCCAGCAGCCAAGAATCGTCCTTCTCTGGGGCCAACGTCCTGACTTTC,CASSQESSFSGANVLTF
NA,NA,TRBJ1-6,TRBV30,TGTGCCTGGACCCGGGCCTATAATTCACCCCTCCACTTT,CAWTRAYNSPLHF
NA,TRBD1,TRBJ1-1,TRBV29-1,TGCAGCGTGGGGACAGTCACTGAAGCTTTCTTT,CSVGTVTEAFF
NA,NA,TRBJ1-5,TRBV7-8,TGTGCCAGCAGCTTAGGATTCTTGTCGGGTCAGCCCCAGCATTTT,CASSLGFLSGQPQHF
NA,TRBD1,TRBJ2-7,TRBV7-8,TGTGCCAGCGGACTGACAGGGGATGTATACGAGCAGTACTTC,CASGLTGDVYEQYF
NA,TRBD1,TRBJ2-5,TRBV11-2,TGTGCCAGCAGCCCATCTGGGGGACAGGGGGCATGGGAGACCCAGTACTTC,CASSPSGGQGAWETQYF
NA,NA,TRBJ2-5,TRBV5-1,TGCGCCAGCAGCCCACAGGGACGGGGCCGGGAAGAGACCCAGTACTTC,CASSPQGRGREETQYF
NA,TRBD1,TRBJ2-2,TRBV28,TGTGCCAGCGACAGGGGGTCTGACACCGGGGAGCTGTTTTTT,CASDRGSDTGELFF
NA,TRBD1,TRBJ1-1,TRBV29-1,TGCAGCGTTGTTGAGGGGGCGTTGATGACTTTCTTT,CSVVEGALMTFF
NA,NA,TRBJ2-3,TRBV9,TGTGCCAGCAGCGTAGGGGTTGGGGGACATGCAGCAGATACGCAGTATTTT,CASSVGVGGHAADTQYF
NA,TRBD2,TRBJ2-7,TRBV7-6,TGTGCCAGCAGCCCTTGGGGGGCTAGCGGGACGTACGAGCAGTACTTC,CASSPWGASGTYEQYF
once,NA,TRBJ2-7,TRBV7-9,TGTGCCAGCAGTACACAGGGTGGTGAGCAGTACTTC,CASSTQGGEQYF
NA,NA,TRBJ1-5,TRBV5-4,TGTGCCAGCAGCTTGGATGGGGAGAGGCAGCCCCAGCATTTT,CASSLDGERQPQHF
NA,NA,TRBJ1-1,TRBV7-3,TGTTCCAGCAGCGAAACAGAACTCCCCGGAACCTACACTGAAGCTTTCTTT,CSSSETELPGTYTEAFF
NA,TRBD1,TRBJ2-7,TRBV7-8,TGTGCCAGCAGCATGGGACAGGGGAATGAGTATGAGCAGTACTTC,CASSMGQGNEYEQYF
NA,TRBD2,TRBJ2-7,TRBV5-4,TGTGCCAGCAGCTTGGATAGCGGGAGCCCCTACGAGCAGTACTTC,CASSLDSGSPYEQYF